A selection of T cell receptor beta chains follows, all from one sample in a study of T cell repertoires in cytomegalovirus infection. TCRdb passed the reads through MiXCR, listing each CDR3 protein once. The sample carries 65,000 to 90,000 distinct CDR3 sequences, 4% recorded once. The source material was PBMCs. Receptors were obtained from a human donor in good health (CMV status not recorded). Some clones in this sample may be carry-over from other donors' samples. Both conserved end residues are trimmed from each CDR3. The D gene is left open where the match is weak.

cdr3_aa | v_call | d_call | j_call
ASSLPGSYTQY | TRBV28 | . | TRBJ2-3
ASSPGGREGAADTQY | TRBV7-4 | . | TRBJ2-3
ASSQDPPGGWATEAF | TRBV4-1 | TRBD1 | TRBJ1-1
ASSWTSGTYEQY | TRBV27 | TRBD2 | TRBJ2-7
ASSLVGSGYEQY | TRBV5-1 | . | TRBJ2-7
ASNGTPNEKLF | TRBV5-5 | . | TRBJ1-4
ASRQGIVETQY | TRBV6-1 | . | TRBJ2-5
ASSLIPTSGGINEQF | TRBV7-3 | TRBD2 | TRBJ2-1
ASSPRRAEAF | TRBV7-2 | . | TRBJ1-1
SVPGLARDEQF | TRBV29-1 | TRBD2 | TRBJ2-1
ASSLGPIDTDTQY | TRBV7-6 | . | TRBJ2-3
ASSLKNEREGPDTQY | TRBV5-1 | TRBD2 | TRBJ2-3
ASSLLAAGVGNTIY | TRBV7-8 | . | TRBJ1-3
ASGGTIREKLF | TRBV6-2/TRBV6-3 | . | TRBJ1-4
ASSQESGQETQY | TRBV3-1 | . | TRBJ2-5
ASIPGLAGVGANVLT | TRBV12-3/TRBV12-4 | TRBD2 | TRBJ2-6
ASSSTGTGRDNEQF | TRBV12-3/TRBV12-4 | TRBD1 | TRBJ2-1
ASSSGHLTEAF | TRBV7-2 | . | TRBJ1-1
ASSQNAGTIY | TRBV11-2 | . | TRBJ1-3
ASSYDRAEATNEKLF | TRBV6-2/TRBV6-3 | . | TRBJ1-4
ASSPGGGASTEAF | TRBV12-3/TRBV12-4 | . | TRBJ1-1
SATRQGNYEQY | TRBV20-1 | TRBD1 | TRBJ2-7
ASSLVGGLTYEQY | TRBV7-2 | . | TRBJ2-7
ASSLRGGGTTVEQF | TRBV7-2 | TRBD2 | TRBJ2-1
ASSLGLGGTLEQY | TRBV11-2 | . | TRBJ2-7